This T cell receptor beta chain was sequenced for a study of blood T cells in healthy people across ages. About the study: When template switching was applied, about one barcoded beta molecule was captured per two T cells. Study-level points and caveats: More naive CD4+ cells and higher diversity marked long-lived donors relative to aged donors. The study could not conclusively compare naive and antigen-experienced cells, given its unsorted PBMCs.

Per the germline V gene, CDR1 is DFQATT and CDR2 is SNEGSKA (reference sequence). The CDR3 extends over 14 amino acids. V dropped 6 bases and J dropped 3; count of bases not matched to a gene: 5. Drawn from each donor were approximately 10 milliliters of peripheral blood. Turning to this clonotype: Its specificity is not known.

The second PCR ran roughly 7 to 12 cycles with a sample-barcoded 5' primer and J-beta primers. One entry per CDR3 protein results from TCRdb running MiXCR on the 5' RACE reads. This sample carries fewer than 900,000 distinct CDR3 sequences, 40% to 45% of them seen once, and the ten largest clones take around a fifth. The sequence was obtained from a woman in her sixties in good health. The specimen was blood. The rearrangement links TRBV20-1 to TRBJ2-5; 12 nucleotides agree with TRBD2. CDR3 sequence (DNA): TGCAGTGCGCTCACTAGCGGGAGGAAAGAGACCCAGTACTTC. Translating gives CSALTSGRKETQYF.